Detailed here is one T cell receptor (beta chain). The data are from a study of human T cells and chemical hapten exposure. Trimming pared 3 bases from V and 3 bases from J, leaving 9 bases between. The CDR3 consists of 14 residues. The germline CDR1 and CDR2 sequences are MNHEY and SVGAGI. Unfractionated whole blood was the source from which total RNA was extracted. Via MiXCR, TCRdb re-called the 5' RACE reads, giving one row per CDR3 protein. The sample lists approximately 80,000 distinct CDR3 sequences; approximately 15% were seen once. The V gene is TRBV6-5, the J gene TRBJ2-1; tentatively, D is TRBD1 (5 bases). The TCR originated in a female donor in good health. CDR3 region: CASSYRGYYNEQFF. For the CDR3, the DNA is TGTGCCAGCAGTTATAGGGGCTACTACAATGAGCAGTTCTTC.